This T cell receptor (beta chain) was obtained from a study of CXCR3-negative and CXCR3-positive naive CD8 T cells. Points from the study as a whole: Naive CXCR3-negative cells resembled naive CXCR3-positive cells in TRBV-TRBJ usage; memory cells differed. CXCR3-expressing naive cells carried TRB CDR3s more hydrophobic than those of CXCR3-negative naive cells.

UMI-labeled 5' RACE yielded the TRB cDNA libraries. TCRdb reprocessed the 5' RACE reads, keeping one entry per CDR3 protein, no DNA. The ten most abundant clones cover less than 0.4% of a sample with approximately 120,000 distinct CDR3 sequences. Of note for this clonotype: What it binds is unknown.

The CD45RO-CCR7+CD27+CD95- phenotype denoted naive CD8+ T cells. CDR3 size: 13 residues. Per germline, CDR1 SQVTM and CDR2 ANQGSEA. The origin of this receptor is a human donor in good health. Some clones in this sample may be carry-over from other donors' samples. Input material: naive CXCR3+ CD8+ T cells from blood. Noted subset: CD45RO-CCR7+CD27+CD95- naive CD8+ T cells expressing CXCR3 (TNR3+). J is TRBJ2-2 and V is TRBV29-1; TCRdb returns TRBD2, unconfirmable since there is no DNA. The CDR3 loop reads CSVLAGDTGELFF.